The next 31 T cell receptor beta chains were all read from a single sample in a study of OX40 agonist ivuxolimab in advanced cancers. TCRdb keeps only in-frame clones here, not all; method: immunoSEQ multiplex PCR. The sample holds approximately 65,000 clones; around four fifths are singletons and the top ten take about a tenth. Sequences were derived from CD4+ or CD8+ T cells sorted from blood, sampled in a trial of the OX40 agonist ivuxolimab. These receptors all stem from an adult with an advanced solid tumor such as melanoma, head and neck, liver or kidney cancer.

The V gene is TRBV11-2, the J gene TRBJ1-2; TRBD1 might be the D (5 bases). Germline CDR1 is SGHAT and CDR2 is FQNNGV. Between the trimmed V and J ends, which lost 4 bases and 7 bases, there was a span of 10 bases. This CDR3 comprises 12 residues. CDR3 nucleotide sequence: TGTGCCAGCAGCTCCAGGGTGGTTGGCTACACCTTC. Amino acids: CASSSRVVGYTF.

On this clone: The sample carries other DNA sequences with the same CDR3. This chain joins TRBV5-1 and TRBJ2-1; perhaps TRBD2 as D (7 bases). The CDR3 runs 15 residues. CDR1 is SGHRS, CDR2 YFSETQ, per germline. V was cut by 7 bases and J by 2 bases, with 16 bases left in between. CDR3 residues: CASSLGGTTYNEQFF. The CDR3 DNA is TGCGCCAGCTCCCTGGGGGGGACAACCTACAATGAGCAGTTCTTC.

This clone was counted only a few times. V usage is TRBV5-1 and J usage is TRBJ1-3; D possibly corresponds to TRBD1 (5 bases). The CDR3 totals 14 residues. The V end was cut by 4 bases, the J end by 8 bases, with 16 bases between. Germline V gene lookup returns CDR1 SGHRS and CDR2 YFSETQ. DNA for the CDR3: TGCGCCAGCAGCCGGGGGACGCTGGAGGACACCATATATTTT. Amino acids: CASSRGTLEDTIYF.

The V call is TRBV5-1, the J call TRBJ2-1; D is possibly TRBD2 (5 bases). There are 14 residues in the CDR3. The germline CDR1 and CDR2 sequences are SGHRS and YFSETQ. The V end lost 7 bases, the J end lost 0 bases, and 11 bases lay between the germline ends. The CDR3 DNA sequence: TGCGCCAGCTATTCGGGGAGCTCCTACAATGAGCAGTTCTTC. It is translated as CASYSGSSYNEQFF.

This rearrangement joins TRBV9 to TRBJ2-2; D is unclear. Trimming removed 1 base from V and 4 bases from J, with 5 bases in between. The germline V gene has CDR1 SGDLS and CDR2 YYNGEE. There are 13 residues in the CDR3. The CDR3 spells CASSVTSTGELFF. CDR3 coding DNA: TGTGCCAGCAGCGTAACGTCCACCGGGGAGCTGTTTTTT.

The V call is TRBV5-4, the J call TRBJ1-2; D gene unclear. The germline CDR1 and CDR2 sequences are SGHNT and YYREEE (reference sequence). There are 15 residues in the CDR3. The germline V and J ends were trimmed by 4 bases and 2 bases, with 15 bases remaining between them. The CDR3 sequence is CASSAPDGINYGYTF. The CDR3 nucleotides read TGTGCCAGCAGCGCGCCCGACGGGATCAACTATGGCTACACCTTC.

The chain carries TRBV28 and TRBJ2-7; TRBD2 aligns across 7 bases. Germline V gives CDR1 MDHEN, CDR2 SYDVKM. The CDR3 extends over 16 amino acids. J lost 2 bases, V lost 5 bases, and 12 bases had no gene match. As DNA, the CDR3 is TGTGCCAGCAGTCTCCCTCGGGGGGAGTCACCCTACGAGCAGTACTTC. This encodes CASSLPRGESPYEQYF.

CDR3 loop: CASSLVSGGAFF. The DNA of the CDR3 is TGTGCCAGCAGCTTAGTTTCCGGGGGGGCTTTCTTT. J is TRBJ1-1 and V is TRBV7-9; D is perhaps TRBD1 (5 bases). V lost 1 base, J lost 11 bases, and 11 bases lay in between. The CDR3 has 12 amino acids. The germline CDR1 and CDR2 sequences are SEHNR and FQNEAQ (reference sequence).

The J gene is TRBJ2-7, the V gene TRBV7-9; 12 positions agree with TRBD2. V lost 1 base, J lost 9 bases, and 7 bases stayed unmatched. The germline CDR1 and CDR2 sequences are SEHNR and FQNEAQ (reference sequence). This CDR3 contains 15 residues. In DNA form, the CDR3 reads TGTGCCAGCAGCTTAGGCGGGACTAGCGGGCGAGGGCAGTACTTC. Residues: CASSLGGTSGRGQYF.

V and J are TRBV19 and TRBJ1-2; 11 bases line up with TRBD1. The junction had 7 bases not matched to a gene; V was cut back by 1 base and J by 6 bases. Germline V gene sequence: CDR1 LNHDA, CDR2 SQIVND (reference sequence). The CDR3 extends over 16 amino acids. The CDR3 DNA follows: TGTGCCAGTAGTATAGCCCCGGACAGGGGGCGGAATGGCTACACCTTC. It specifies CASSIAPDRGRNGYTF.

This rearrangement joins TRBV27 to TRBJ1-5; TRBD1 might be the D (5 bases). The CDR3 has 15 residues. V shed 2 bases and J shed 4 bases, with 12 bases lying between them. Germline V gene lookup returns CDR1 MNHEY and CDR2 SMNVEV (reference sequence). CDR3 protein: CASSLRTGENQPQHF. The CDR3 bases are TGTGCCAGCAGTTTAAGGACGGGGGAAAATCAGCCCCAGCATTTT.

The V gene is TRBV2, the J gene TRBJ1-4; 7 bases line up with TRBD1. The V segment lost 3 bases and the J segment 7 bases; nucleotides outside the gene matches: 5. Germline V gives CDR1 SNHLY, CDR2 FYNNEI. This CDR3 comprises 14 residues. The CDR3 sequence: CASSEPPGGEKLFF. The CDR3 DNA sequence: TGTGCCAGCAGTGAGCCGCCAGGGGGTGAAAAACTGTTTTTT.

This chain connects TRBV14 to TRBJ1-2, with TRBD1 matching over 8 bases. The V gene's germline CDR1 is SGHDN and CDR2 FVKESK. V was pared by 3 bases and J by 5 bases, with 11 bases of the junction left unmatched. The CDR3 totals 16 residues. The CDR3 sequence is CASSQLGTGERYGYTF. CDR3 nucleotide sequence: TGTGCCAGCAGCCAGCTCGGGACAGGAGAGAGATATGGCTACACCTTC.

This chain connects TRBV19 to TRBJ1-4, with D maybe TRBD1 (5 bases). The V gene lost 6 bases and the J gene lost 7 bases, with 21 bases spanning the gap. This CDR3 is 16 amino acids long. CDR1 is LNHDA, CDR2 SQIVND, per germline (reference sequence). The CDR3 sequence is CASSLRALGGSEKLFF. CDR3 DNA: TGTGCCAGTAGCTTAAGGGCCCTGGGGGGTTCTGAAAAACTGTTTTTT. Combining the CDR3 with reference TRBV19 and TRBJ1-4 gives the whole variable domain DGGITQSPKYLFRKEGQNVTLSCEQNLNHDAMYWYRQDPGQGLRLIYYSQIVNDFQKGDIAEGYSVSREKKESFPLTVTSAQKNPTAFYLCASSLRALGGSEKLFFGSGTQLSVL.

The rearrangement links TRBV7-2 to TRBJ1-2; 8 bases agree with TRBD1. The CDR3 sequence is 14 residues long. CDR1 is SGHTA and CDR2 is FQGNSA in the germline V gene. J gave up 11 bases and V 5 bases, and 13 bases lay outside the gene matches. CDR3 sequence (DNA): TGTGCCAGCAGCCCCTGGGACAGGCCTTTTTATTACACCTTC. Amino acid sequence: CASSPWDRPFYYTF.

V is TRBV2 and J is TRBJ2-1; TRBD1 might be the D (6 bases). Trimming took 6 bases from V and 6 from J, leaving 15 bases between them. This CDR3 is 14 amino acids long. From germline, CDR1 is SNHLY and CDR2 FYNNEI. The CDR3 nucleotides read TGTGCCAGCAGCAGGACGACAGGAACCAATGAGCAGTTCTTC. Translation: CASSRTTGTNEQFF.

The chain carries TRBV19 and TRBJ2-1; D gene unclear. This CDR3 region has 16 residues. V lost 3 bases and J 2 bases, leaving 14 bases between the germline ends. Germline V gives CDR1 LNHDA, CDR2 SQIVND (reference sequence). The CDR3 bases are TGTGCCAGTAGTATTCACCGTCAGGACCCCTACAATGAGCAGTTCTTC. This sequence encodes CASSIHRQDPYNEQFF.

The chain recombines TRBV5-1 with TRBJ1-2, with no clear D. The germline CDR1 and CDR2 sequences are SGHRS and YFSETQ. The CDR3 sequence is 13 residues long. Deletions cut 0 bases from V and 3 bases from J, with 6 bases between. This CDR3 reads CASSLGADYGYTF. CDR3 nucleotides: TGCGCCAGCAGCTTGGGGGCTGACTATGGCTACACCTTC.

The V gene is TRBV18, the J gene TRBJ1-2, with D possibly TRBD1 on 5 matching bases. Trimming left V 3 bases short and J 4 bases short, with 15 bases between. This CDR3 comprises 15 residues. Germline CDR1 reads KGHSH; CDR2 reads LQKENI. CDR3 residues: CASSPTTGEPYGYTF. The CDR3 nucleotides are TGTGCCAGCTCACCGACAACAGGAGAGCCCTATGGCTACACCTTC.

The chain links TRBV5-1 to TRBJ2-3; TRBD1 is a possible D gene (6 bases). CDR3 length: 14 residues. From germline, CDR1 is SGHRS and CDR2 YFSETQ. V was cut by 7 bases and J by 2 bases, with 14 bases left in between. The CDR3 DNA sequence: TGCGCCAGCCGGCCACGGACAGACACAGATACGCAGTATTTT. Protein sequence: CASRPRTDTDTQYF.

The chain links TRBV7-8 to TRBJ1-4; D is unresolved. From germline, CDR1 is SGHVS and CDR2 FQNEAQ. Trimming took off 1 base at V and 8 bases at J, with 11 bases between the two ends. CDR3 length: 14 amino acids. The CDR3 protein is CASSLVYMGEKLFF. CDR3 nucleotides: TGTGCCAGCAGCTTAGTTTATATGGGAGAAAAACTGTTTTTT.

The chain joins TRBV7-6 to TRBJ2-3; tentative D call: TRBD2 (6 bases). Looked up from germline, CDR1 is SGHVS and CDR2 is FNYEAQ. This CDR3 has 17 amino acids. V shed 5 bases and J shed 1 base, with 19 bases lying between them. The CDR3 region has the DNA TGTGCCAGCAGCCCCCGGTTCGAGATAGCGGGCACAGATACGCAGTATTTT. Translation gives CASSPRFEIAGTDTQYF.

CDR3 nucleotides: TGCGCCAGCAACACCGGGACCGCAACTGCAACTAATGAAAAACTGTTTTTT. The encoded protein is CASNTGTATATNEKLFF. The rearrangement links TRBV5-1 to TRBJ1-4; possible D gene TRBD1, 5 bases. Trimming left V 6 bases short and J 0 bases short, with 18 bases between. This CDR3 comprises 17 residues. Germline V CDR1 and CDR2: SGHRS, YFSETQ. Together with reference TRBV5-1 and TRBJ1-4, the CDR3 gives the full variable domain: KAGVTQTPRYLIKTRGQQVTLSCSPISGHRSVSWYQQTPGQGLQFLFEYFSETQRNKGNFPGRFSGRQFSNSRSEMNVSTLELGDSALYLCASNTGTATATNEKLFFGSGTQLSVL.

The chain is built from TRBV11-2 and TRBJ2-3; the match to TRBD2 covers 12 bases. V shed 4 bases, J shed 2 bases, and the junction held 4 bases outside the gene matches. This CDR3 is 16 amino acids long. Germline CDR1 SGHAT, CDR2 FQNNGV. The CDR3 region is CASSWTSGVITDTQYF. The CDR3 DNA sequence: TGTGCCAGCAGCTGGACTAGCGGGGTGATCACAGATACGCAGTATTTT.

The rearrangement links TRBV9 to TRBJ2-5, with a tentative D call TRBD2 (7 bases). CDR1 and CDR2 from the germline V gene are SGDLS and YYNGEE. This CDR3 contains 16 residues. Trimming took 2 bases from V and 2 from J, leaving 16 bases between them. The CDR3 reads CASSVGTGGPQETQYF. In DNA form, the CDR3 reads TGTGCCAGCAGCGTGGGGACGGGGGGCCCACAAGAGACCCAGTACTTC.

V and J are TRBV21-1 and TRBJ2-7; the tabulated D call, TRBD1, remains unverified against the DNA. TRBV21-1 counts as a pseudogene. The length of the CDR3 is 14 residues. The CDR3 coding sequence is TGTGCCAGCAGCAATCGGGACAGGGCGTACGAGCAGTACTTC. It yields the protein CASSNRDRAYEQYF.

In its sample, this clone was seen once. J is TRBJ2-5 and V is TRBV9; D call uncertain. Germline assignment: CDR1 SGDLS and CDR2 YYNGEE. CDR3 length: 15 amino acids. Trimming cost V 1 base and J 5 bases, with 15 bases left between them. CDR3 nucleotides: TGTGCCAGCAGCGTAACGAGCCTGTTCGGGGAGACCCAGTACTTC. This encodes CASSVTSLFGETQYF.

This clone was picked up one time. The V call is TRBV18, the J call TRBJ2-3; D is perhaps TRBD1 (6 bases). The CDR3 is made up of 18 amino acids. The germline V and J ends were trimmed by 6 bases and 2 bases, with 24 bases remaining between them. Germline V gives CDR1 KGHSH, CDR2 LQKENI. CDR3: CASSPNFDRPWPTDTQYF. The CDR3 DNA is TGTGCCAGCTCCCCCAATTTCGACAGGCCCTGGCCCACAGATACGCAGTATTTT.

This chain links TRBV7-2 with TRBJ2-3; D is unclear. This CDR3 has 13 residues. CDR1 is SGHTA, CDR2 FQGNSA, per germline. V lost 6 bases, J lost 1 base, and 8 bases lay in between. The CDR3 protein is CASSVRGTDTQYF. Written as DNA, the CDR3 is TGTGCCAGCAGTGTCCGGGGCACAGATACGCAGTATTTT.

DNA of the CDR3: TGTGCCACAAGATTGAGTGGCACTGAAGCTTTCTTT. Protein product: CATRLSGTEAFF. The V gene is TRBV6-5, the J gene TRBJ1-1; no clear D gene. Per the germline V gene, CDR1 is MNHEY and CDR2 is SVGAGI. The V end was cut by 10 bases, the J end by 4 bases, with 13 bases between. CDR3 length: 12 residues.

On this clone itself: Other DNA sequences in this specimen translate into the identical CDR3. The chain carries TRBV9 and TRBJ2-1, with 10 bases matching TRBD1. The CDR3 is 17 residues long. V shed 3 bases and J 3 bases; nucleotides not matched to a gene: 9. Germline loops: CDR1 SGDLS, CDR2 YYNGEE. For the CDR3, the DNA is TGTGCCAGCAGCGGCAGGGTCCGGGACAGGGGCTACAATGAGCAGTTCTTC. Protein product: CASSGRVRDRGYNEQFF.